This T cell receptor beta chain was identified during a study of blood T cell repertoires in COVID-19. Background on the study: Samples of COVID-19 (acute and convalescent) were obtained from the United States, Italy and Spain. The analysed material was cDNA or gDNA that came from T cells, B-cell-depleted T cells, or PBMCs.

Per the study methods: Amplified reference gene primers provided the basis for estimating nucleated cell counts. The protocol was immunoSEQ multiplex PCR, while the TCRdb copy is restricted to in-frame clones and leaves out a portion. The DNA gave D and trimming, while V, J and clone size come from that table. Of about 160,000 clones listed, about 85% were seen once; the top ten hold 10% to 15%. CDR3 size: 15 residues. V shed 3 bases, J shed 8 bases, and the junction held 4 bases outside the gene matches. The germline V gene has CDR1 SGHNT and CDR2 YYREEE (reference sequence). The TCR sequence derives from an older man who had recovered from COVID-19. Sequenced input: peripheral blood. The chain is built from TRBV5-4 and TRBJ2-1; 14 bases match TRBD2. CDR3 DNA: TGTGCCAGCAGCTGGGGACTAGCGGGAGTATATGAGCAGTTCTTC. This codes for CASSWGLAGVYEQFF.